This T cell receptor beta chain was identified in a study of CD8+CD57+ T cells in acquired aplastic anemia. Study-wide context: The DNA of sorted CD4+ and CD8+ cells averaged 3.2 ug. Reads per healthy sample averaged around 10 million (CD4+) and 11.0 million (CD8+). Study-wide points: It was found that more than 25 CD8+ CDR3 sequences were shared between patients and controls. In CD8+ cells, Simpson's diversity showed no significant difference between patients and controls.

Both TCR beta VDJ combination and CDR3 sequence profiling were carried out. Genomic DNA was the template for this profiling. Via MiXCR, TCRdb re-called the reads, giving one row per CDR3 protein. This repertoire shows about 220,000 distinct CDR3 sequences, roughly 35% found once; its top ten account for 0.95% to 1.2%. The sample holds many counts of this clonotype. The antigen remains unidentified. The V and J ends lost 5 bases and 12 bases, in that order; junction bases with no gene match: 9. The CDR3 is 13 residues long. Germline values: CDR1 LNHDA, CDR2 SQIVND (reference sequence). The specimen was sorted CD4+, CD8+, or CD8+CD57+ T cells (not recorded which) from PBMCs. V gene TRBV19 combines with J gene TRBJ2-1; the match to TRBD1 covers 8 bases. This clonotype was obtained from a human donor in good health, serving as a control. CDR3 protein: CASSSDSGTGQFF. CDR3 bases: TGTGCCAGTAGTTCAGACTCCGGGACAGGGCAGTTCTTC.